This TCR beta chain is from a study of metastatic and nonmetastatic thyroid tumors. Study summary: The authors compared repertoires across blood and tumor or nodule tissue from malignant and benign thyroid patients. General study findings and limits: Malignant tumors reportedly showed significantly higher TCR beta diversity than benign nodules in both blood and tumor.

Trimming removed 3 bases at V and 1 base at J, with 10 bases between. CDR1 and CDR2 (germline): DFQATT, SNEGSKA (reference sequence). CDR3 length: 14 amino acids. Per the original data handling: What underpinned the distant-metastasis classifier for papillary thyroid cancer was the set of CDR3 differences across clinicopathological groups. TCRdb reprocessed the PCR reads via MiXCR. TCRdb's processing, not the authors', yielded these V and J calls. Among around 28,000 clones listed, roughly 16% were seen once. This clone has at least ten counts. The antigen remains unidentified. Until they underwent thyroid surgery, no patient had received any treatment.

This receptor was obtained from a female donor with papillary thyroid cancer or a benign thyroid nodule (not recorded which). Some clones in this sample may be carry-over from other donors' samples. V is TRBV20-1 and J is TRBJ2-1; D remains ambiguous. The sequenced sample consisted of blood. The CDR3 sequence: CSASMRSSYNEQFF. CDR3 nucleotide sequence: TGCAGTGCTAGTATGCGGAGTTCCTACAATGAGCAGTTCTTC.